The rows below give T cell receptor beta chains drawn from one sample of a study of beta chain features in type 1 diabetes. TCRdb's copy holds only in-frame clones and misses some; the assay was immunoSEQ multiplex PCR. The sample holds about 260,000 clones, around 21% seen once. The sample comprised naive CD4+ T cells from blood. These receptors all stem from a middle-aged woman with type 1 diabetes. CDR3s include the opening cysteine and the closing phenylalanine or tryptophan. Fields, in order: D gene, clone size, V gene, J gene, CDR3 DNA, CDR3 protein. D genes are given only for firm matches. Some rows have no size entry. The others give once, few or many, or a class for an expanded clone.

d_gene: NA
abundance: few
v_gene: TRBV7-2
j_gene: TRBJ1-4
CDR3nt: TGTGCCAGCAGCAGGAGGAGGACTAATGAAAAACTGTTTTTT
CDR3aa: CASSRRRTNEKLFF

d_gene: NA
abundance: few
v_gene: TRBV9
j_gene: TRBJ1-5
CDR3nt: TGTGCCAGCAGCCTAGGAAGGGAGTGGCAGCCCCAGCATTTT
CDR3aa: CASSLGREWQPQHF

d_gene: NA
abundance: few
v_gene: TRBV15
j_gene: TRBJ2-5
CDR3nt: TGTGCCACCAGCAGAGGGGAAGGACGTCCCCGGGGGGAGACCCAGTACTTC
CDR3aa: CATSRGEGRPRGETQYF

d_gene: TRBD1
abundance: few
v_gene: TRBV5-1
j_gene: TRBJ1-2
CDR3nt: TGCGCCAGCAGCTTGGCAGGGGACAGCGATAACTATGGCTACACCTTC
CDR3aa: CASSLAGDSDNYGYTF

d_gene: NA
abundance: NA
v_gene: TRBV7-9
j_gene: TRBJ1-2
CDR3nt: TGTGCCAGCAGCTCCCCTCGAGGGGGGGCCGGAAGCTACACCTTC
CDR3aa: CASSSPRGGAGSYTF

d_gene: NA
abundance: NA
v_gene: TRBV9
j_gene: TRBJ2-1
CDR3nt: TGTGCCAGCAGCGTAGATGGGCTCCCATCCGGCAATGAGCAGTTCTTC
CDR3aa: CASSVDGLPSGNEQFF

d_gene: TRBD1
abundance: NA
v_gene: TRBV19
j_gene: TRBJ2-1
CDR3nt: TGTGCCAGTAGTGATGACTCCGGGACAGGGGGCAACAATGAGCAGTTCTTC
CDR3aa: CASSDDSGTGGNNEQFF

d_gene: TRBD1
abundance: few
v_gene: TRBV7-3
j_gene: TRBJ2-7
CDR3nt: TGTGCCAGCAGCCCCGACAGGGGCTCCTACGAGCAGTACTTC
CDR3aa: CASSPDRGSYEQYF

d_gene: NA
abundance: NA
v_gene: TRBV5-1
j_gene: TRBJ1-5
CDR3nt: TGCGCCAGCAGCCCGGCCGGGGGGAATCAGCCCCAGCATTTT
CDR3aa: CASSPAGGNQPQHF

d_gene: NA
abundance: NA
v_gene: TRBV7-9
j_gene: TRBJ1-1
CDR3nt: TGTGCCAGCAGCTTAAGCCAAGCTTTCTTT
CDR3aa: CASSLSQAFF

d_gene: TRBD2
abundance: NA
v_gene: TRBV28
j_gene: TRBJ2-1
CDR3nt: TGTGCCAGCAGCCGACTTGGACTAGCGGGAGACAATGAGCAGTTCTTC
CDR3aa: CASSRLGLAGDNEQFF

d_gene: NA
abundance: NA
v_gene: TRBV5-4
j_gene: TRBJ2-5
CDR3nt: TGTGCCAGCAGCTTGAAACTAGAGGAAGAGACCCAGTACTTC
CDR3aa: CASSLKLEEETQYF

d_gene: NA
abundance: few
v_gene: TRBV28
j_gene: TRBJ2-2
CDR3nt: TGTGCCAGCAGTGCCCCGGGGATTTCAAGGACCGGGGAGCTGTTTTTT
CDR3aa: CASSAPGISRTGELFF

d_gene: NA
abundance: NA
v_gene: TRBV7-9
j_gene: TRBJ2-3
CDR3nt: TGTGCCAGCAGACTCAGCGGCACAGATACGCAGTATTTT
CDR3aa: CASRLSGTDTQYF

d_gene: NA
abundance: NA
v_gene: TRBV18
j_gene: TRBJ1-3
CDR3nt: TGTGCCAGCTCAGTGACAGAGAGCTCTGGAAACACCATATATTTT
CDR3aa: CASSVTESSGNTIYF

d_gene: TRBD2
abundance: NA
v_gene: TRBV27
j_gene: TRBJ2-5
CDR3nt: TGTGCCAGCAGTTTATCGGCGGGGGGGCAAGAGACCCAGTACTTC
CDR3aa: CASSLSAGGQETQYF

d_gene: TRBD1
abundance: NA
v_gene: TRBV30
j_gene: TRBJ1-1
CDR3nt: TGTGCCTGGTCGACAGGGCCGAACACTGAAGCTTTCTTT
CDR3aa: CAWSTGPNTEAFF

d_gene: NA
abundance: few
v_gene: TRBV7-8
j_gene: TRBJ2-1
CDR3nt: TGTGCCAGCAGCTTAGAGAGGGGAGGGCAGTTCTTC
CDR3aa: CASSLERGGQFF

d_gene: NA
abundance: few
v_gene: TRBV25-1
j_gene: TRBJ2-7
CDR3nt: TGTGCCAGCAGTGAACCAGGGCTCGGCGACGAGCAGTACTTC
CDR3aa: CASSEPGLGDEQYF

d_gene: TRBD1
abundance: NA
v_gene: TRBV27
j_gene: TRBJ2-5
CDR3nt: TGTGCCAGCAAGAAGGGACAGGGGACGGAGACCCAGTACTTC
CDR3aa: CASKKGQGTETQYF

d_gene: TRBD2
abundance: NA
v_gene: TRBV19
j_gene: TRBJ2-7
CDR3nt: TGTGCCAGTAGGACTAGCGGGAGAATCTACGAGCAGTACTTC
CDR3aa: CASRTSGRIYEQYF

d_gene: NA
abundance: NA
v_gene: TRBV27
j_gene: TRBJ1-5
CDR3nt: TGTGCCAGCACACCAGGGAGGGGTCAGCCCCAGCATTTT
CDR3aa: CASTPGRGQPQHF

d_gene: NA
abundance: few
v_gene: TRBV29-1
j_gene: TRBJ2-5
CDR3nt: TGCAGCGTTGAAGACGGAGGGGGCGGACAGACCCAGTACTTC
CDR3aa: CSVEDGGGGQTQYF

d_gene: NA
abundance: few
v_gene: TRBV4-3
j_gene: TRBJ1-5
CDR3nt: TGCGCCAGCAGTCGGACTGTTGATAGCAATCAGCCCCAGCATTTT
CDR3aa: CASSRTVDSNQPQHF

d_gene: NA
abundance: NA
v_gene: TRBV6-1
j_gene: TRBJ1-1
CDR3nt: TGTGCCAGCAGTGCAAGCGAGTTCTATGAAGCTTTCTTT
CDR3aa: CASSASEFYEAFF

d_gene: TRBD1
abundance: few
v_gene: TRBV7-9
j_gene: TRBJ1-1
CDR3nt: TGTGCCAGCAGCTACGACAGGGCGAACACTGAAGCTTTCTTT
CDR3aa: CASSYDRANTEAFF

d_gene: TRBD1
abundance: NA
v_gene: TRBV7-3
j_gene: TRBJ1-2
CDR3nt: TGTGCCAGCAGCCGAGGACAGGGCGAAAGCTACACCTTC
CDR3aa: CASSRGQGESYTF

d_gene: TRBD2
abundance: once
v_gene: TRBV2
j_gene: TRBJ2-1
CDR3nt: TGTGCCAGCACCGTAAGCGGGGAGGGGAATGAGCAGTTCTTC
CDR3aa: CASTVSGEGNEQFF

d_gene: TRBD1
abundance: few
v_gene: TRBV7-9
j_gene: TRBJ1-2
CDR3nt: TGTGCCAGCAGCTTTGGACAGGAGGATGGCTACACCTTC
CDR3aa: CASSFGQEDGYTF

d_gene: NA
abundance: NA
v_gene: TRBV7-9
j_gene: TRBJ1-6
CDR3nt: TGTGCCAGCAGCTTAACCCTTGGGTGGACAGACAATTCACCCCTCCACTTT
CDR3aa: CASSLTLGWTDNSPLHF

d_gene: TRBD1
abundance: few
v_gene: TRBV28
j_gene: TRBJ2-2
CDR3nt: TGTGCCAGCAGTTCTCCGGGACAGGGGAACACCGGGGAGCTGTTTTTT
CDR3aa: CASSSPGQGNTGELFF

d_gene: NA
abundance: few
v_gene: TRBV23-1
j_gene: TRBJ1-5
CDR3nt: TGCGCCAGCAGTCAATCCCGGAGGGCCCTTCAGCCCCAGCATTTT
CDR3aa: CASSQSRRALQPQHF

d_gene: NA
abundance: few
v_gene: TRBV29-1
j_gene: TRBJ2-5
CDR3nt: TGCAGCCTTCAAAAGGGGGGGGAGACCCAGTACTTC
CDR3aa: CSLQKGGETQYF

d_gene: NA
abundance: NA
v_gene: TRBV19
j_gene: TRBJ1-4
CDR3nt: TGTGCCAGTAGTCGACAGTCAACTAATGAAAAACTGTTTTTT
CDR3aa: CASSRQSTNEKLFF

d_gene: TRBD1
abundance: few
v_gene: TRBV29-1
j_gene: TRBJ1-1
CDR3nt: TGCAGCGTCCGGGACAGGGTCACTGAAGCTTTCTTT
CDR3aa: CSVRDRVTEAFF

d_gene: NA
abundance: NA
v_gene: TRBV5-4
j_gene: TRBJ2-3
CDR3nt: TGTGCCAGCAGCTTCCCCAGGGCAGATACGCAGTATTTT
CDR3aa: CASSFPRADTQYF

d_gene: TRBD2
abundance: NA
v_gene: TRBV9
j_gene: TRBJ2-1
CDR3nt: TGTGCCAGCAGCGTAGCTCGCGGGAGGGGTGAAAATGAGCAGTTCTTC
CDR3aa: CASSVARGRGENEQFF

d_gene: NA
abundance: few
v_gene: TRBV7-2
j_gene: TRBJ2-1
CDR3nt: TGTGCCAGCAGCCTTTACTACAATGAGCAGTTCTTC
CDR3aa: CASSLYYNEQFF

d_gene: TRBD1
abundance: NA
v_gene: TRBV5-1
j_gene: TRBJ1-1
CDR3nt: TGCGCCAGCAGCCCACGGACAGGGACGGGGACTGAAGCTTTCTTT
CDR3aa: CASSPRTGTGTEAFF

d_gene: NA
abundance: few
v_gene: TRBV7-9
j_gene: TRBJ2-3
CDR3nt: TGTGCCAGCAGCTTAGCGCAGACAGATACGCAGTATTTT
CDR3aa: CASSLAQTDTQYF

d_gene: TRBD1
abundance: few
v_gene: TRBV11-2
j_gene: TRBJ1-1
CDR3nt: TGTGCCAGCAGCTGGGGACAGGGGAACACTGAAGCTTTCTTT
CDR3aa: CASSWGQGNTEAFF

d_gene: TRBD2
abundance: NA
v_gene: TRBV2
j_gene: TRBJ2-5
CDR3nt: TGTGCCAGCAGTGAGTGGACTAGCGGGAGTGAGACCCAGTACTTC
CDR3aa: CASSEWTSGSETQYF

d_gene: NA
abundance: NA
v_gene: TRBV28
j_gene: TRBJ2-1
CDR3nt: TGTGCCAGCAGTTTATCGGGGGTGGACAATGAGCAGTTCTTC
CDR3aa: CASSLSGVDNEQFF

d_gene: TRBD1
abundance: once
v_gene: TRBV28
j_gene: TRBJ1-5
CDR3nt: TGTGCCAGCAGTGCAGGACAGGGGAACAATCAGCCCCAGCATTTT
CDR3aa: CASSAGQGNNQPQHF

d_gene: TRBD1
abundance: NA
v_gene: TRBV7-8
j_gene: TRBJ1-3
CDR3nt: TGTGCCAGCAGCTTAGCGCTGACAGGGGATGGAAACACCATATATTTT
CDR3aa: CASSLALTGDGNTIYF

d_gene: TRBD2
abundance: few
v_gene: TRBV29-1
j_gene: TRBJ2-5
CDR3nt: TGCAGCGTTGACGGACTAGCGGGCCCTAACCCACCTCAATACTTC
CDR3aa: CSVDGLAGPNPPQYF

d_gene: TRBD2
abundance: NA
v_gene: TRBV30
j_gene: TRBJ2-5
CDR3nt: TGTGCCTGGCGTGGGAGGGCCGCAGAGACCCAGTACTTC
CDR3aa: CAWRGRAAETQYF

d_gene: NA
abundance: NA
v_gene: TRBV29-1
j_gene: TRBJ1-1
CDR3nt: TGCAGCACAGCCGAAGGGGGCACTGAAGCTTTCTTT
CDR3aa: CSTAEGGTEAFF

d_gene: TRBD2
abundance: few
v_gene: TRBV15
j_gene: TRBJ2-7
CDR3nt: TGTGCCACCAGCAGAGATCTACTAGCGGGGGCCTCCTACGAGCAGTACTTC
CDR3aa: CATSRDLLAGASYEQYF

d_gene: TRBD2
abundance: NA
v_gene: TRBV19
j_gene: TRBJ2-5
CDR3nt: TGTGCCAGTAGTTCCCGACTAGCGGGAGAGGAGACCCAGTACTTC
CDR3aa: CASSSRLAGEETQYF

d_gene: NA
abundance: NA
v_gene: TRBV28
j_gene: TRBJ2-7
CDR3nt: TGTGCCAGCACGCCCCAGGGAATCACCTACGAGCAGTACTTC
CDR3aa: CASTPQGITYEQYF

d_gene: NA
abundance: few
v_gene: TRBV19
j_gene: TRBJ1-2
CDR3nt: TGTGCCACCCTGGGAGGGCGGAGCTATGGCTACACCTTC
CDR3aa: CATLGGRSYGYTF

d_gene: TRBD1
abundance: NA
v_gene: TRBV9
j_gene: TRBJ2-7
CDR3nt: TGTGCCAGCAGCCTTCAGGGGGCAGTCCACGAGCAGTACTTC
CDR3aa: CASSLQGAVHEQYF

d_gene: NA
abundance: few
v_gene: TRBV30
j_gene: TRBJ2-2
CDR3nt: TGTGCCTGGAGCAGAGGGAATAGCGGGGAGCTGTTTTTT
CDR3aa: CAWSRGNSGELFF

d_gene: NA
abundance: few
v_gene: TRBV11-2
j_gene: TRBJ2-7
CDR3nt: TGTGCCAGCAGCTTAGCAGGAACCTACGAGCAGTACTTC
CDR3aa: CASSLAGTYEQYF

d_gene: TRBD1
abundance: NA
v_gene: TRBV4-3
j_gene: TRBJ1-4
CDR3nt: TGCGCCAGCAGCCAAGCGAGGGGGCAGGGAGGCGAAAAACTGTTTTTT
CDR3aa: CASSQARGQGGEKLFF